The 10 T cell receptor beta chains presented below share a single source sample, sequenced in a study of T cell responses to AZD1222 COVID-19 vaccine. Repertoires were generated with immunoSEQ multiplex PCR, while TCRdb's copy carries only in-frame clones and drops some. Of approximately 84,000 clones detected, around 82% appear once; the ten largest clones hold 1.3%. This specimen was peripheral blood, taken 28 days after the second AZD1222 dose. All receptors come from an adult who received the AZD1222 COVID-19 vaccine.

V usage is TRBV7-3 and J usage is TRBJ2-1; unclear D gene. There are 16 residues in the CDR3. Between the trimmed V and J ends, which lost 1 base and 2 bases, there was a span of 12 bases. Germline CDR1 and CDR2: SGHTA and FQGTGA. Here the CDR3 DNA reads TGTGCCAGCAGCTTAATCGGCCCGACCCCCTACAATGAGCAGTTCTTC. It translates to CASSLIGPTPYNEQFF. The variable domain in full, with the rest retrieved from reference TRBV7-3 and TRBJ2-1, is GAGVSQTPSNKVTEKGKYVELRCDPISGHTALYWYRQSLGQGPEFLIYFQGTGAADDSGLPNDRFFAVRPEGSVSTLKIQRTERGDSAVYLCASSLIGPTPYNEQFFGPGTRLTVL.

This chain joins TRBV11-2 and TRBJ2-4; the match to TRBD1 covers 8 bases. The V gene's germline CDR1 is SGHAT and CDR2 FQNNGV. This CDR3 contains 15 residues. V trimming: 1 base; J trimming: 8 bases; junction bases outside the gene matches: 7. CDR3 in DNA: TGTGCCAGCAGCTTAGCTGACAGGGGAGTGGACATTCAGTACTTC. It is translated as CASSLADRGVDIQYF.

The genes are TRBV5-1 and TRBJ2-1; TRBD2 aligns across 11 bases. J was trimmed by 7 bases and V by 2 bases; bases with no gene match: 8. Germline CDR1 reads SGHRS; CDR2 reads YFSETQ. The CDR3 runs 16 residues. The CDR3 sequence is CASSFVTSGDVNEQFF. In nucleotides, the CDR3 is TGCGCCAGCAGCTTCGTGACTAGCGGGGATGTAAATGAGCAGTTCTTC.

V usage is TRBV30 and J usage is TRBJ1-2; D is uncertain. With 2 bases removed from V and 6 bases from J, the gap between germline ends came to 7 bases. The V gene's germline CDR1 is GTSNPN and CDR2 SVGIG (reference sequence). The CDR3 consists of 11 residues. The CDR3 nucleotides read TGTGCCTGGAGTCCAGGAGATGGCTACACCTTC. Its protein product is CAWSPGDGYTF.

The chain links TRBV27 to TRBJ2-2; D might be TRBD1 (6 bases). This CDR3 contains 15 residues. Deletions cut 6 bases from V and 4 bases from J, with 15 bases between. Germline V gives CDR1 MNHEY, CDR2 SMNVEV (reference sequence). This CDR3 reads CASSRPGAITGELFF. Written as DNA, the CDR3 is TGTGCCAGCAGCAGACCAGGGGCGATCACCGGGGAGCTGTTTTTT.

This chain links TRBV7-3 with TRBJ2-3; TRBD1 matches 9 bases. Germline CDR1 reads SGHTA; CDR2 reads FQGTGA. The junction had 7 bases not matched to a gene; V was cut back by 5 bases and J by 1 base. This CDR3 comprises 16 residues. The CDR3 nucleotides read TGTGCCAGCAGCGCACAGGGGGCGCGTGGCACAGATACGCAGTATTTT. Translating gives CASSAQGARGTDTQYF.

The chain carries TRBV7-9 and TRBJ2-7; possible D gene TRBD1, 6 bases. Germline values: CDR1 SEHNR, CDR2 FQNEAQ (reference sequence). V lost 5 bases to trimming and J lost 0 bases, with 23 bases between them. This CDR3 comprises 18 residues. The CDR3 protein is CASSKGLRTDLSSYEQYF. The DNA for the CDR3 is TGTGCCAGCAGCAAAGGACTTCGGACAGACCTGAGCTCCTACGAGCAGTACTTC.

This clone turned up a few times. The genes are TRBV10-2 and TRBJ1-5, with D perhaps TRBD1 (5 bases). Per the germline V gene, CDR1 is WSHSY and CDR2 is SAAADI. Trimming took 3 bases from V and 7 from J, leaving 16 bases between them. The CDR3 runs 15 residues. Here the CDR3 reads CASSESPGVGQPQHF. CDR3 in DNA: TGCGCCAGCAGTGAATCCCCGGGGGTAGGGCAGCCCCAGCATTTT.

CDR3 in DNA: TGTGCCAGCAGGGACATAGGGTACGACTACACCTTC. This sequence encodes CASRDIGYDYTF. The rearrangement links TRBV6-5 to TRBJ1-2; tentatively, D is TRBD1 (5 bases). Germline V gives CDR1 MNHEY, CDR2 SVGAGI. Deletions cut 6 bases from V and 10 bases from J, with 15 bases between. The CDR3 extends over 12 amino acids.

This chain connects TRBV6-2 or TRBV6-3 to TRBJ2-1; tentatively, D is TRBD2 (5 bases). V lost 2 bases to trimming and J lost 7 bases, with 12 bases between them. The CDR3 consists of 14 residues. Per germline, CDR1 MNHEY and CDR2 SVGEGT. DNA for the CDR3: TGTGCCAGCAGTTACCTGGCGGGTAATAATGAGCAGTTCTTC. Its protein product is CASSYLAGNNEQFF.